This T cell receptor (beta chain) stems from a study of blood T cell repertoires in COVID-19. Turning to the study itself: The origin of the acute and convalescent COVID-19 samples was the United States, Italy and Spain. PBMCs, B-cell-depleted T cells, or T cells were the source of the cDNA or gDNA that made up the material.

CDR1 and CDR2 (germline): SGHVS, FQNEAQ. The CDR3 is 18 amino acids. Trimming stripped 5 bases from V and 2 bases from J, with 22 bases between. This clone was counted only a few times. The method was immunoSEQ multiplex PCR; TCRdb's version includes in-frame clones alone and lacks a portion of them. The data show around 100,000 clones, roughly 84% seen once. The material sequenced was peripheral blood. The V and J genes are TRBV7-8 and TRBJ1-3, with D hard to call. The TCR was taken from a man in his 60s with acute or convalescent COVID-19. CDR3 residues: CASSPRGYADRPGNTIYF. DNA for the CDR3: TGTGCCAGCAGCCCTCGAGGGTACGCGGATCGGCCTGGAAACACCATATATTTT.